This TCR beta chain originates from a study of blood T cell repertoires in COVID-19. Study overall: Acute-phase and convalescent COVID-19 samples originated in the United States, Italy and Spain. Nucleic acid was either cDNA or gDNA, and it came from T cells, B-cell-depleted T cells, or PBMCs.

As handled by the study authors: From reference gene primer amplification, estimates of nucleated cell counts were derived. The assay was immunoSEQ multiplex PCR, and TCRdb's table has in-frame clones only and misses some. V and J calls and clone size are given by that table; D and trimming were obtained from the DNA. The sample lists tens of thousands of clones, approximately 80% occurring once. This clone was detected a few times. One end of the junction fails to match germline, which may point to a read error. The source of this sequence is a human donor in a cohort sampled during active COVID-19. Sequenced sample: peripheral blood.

CDR3 amino acids: CASRLVSQGSRETQYF. The DNA of the CDR3 is TGTGCCAGCAGATTAGTGAGTCAGGGATCAAGAGAGACCCAGTACTTC. V is TRBV11-2 and J is TRBJ2-5; D possibly corresponds to TRBD1 (5 bases). CDR1 SGHAT and CDR2 FQNNGV come from the germline V gene. This CDR3 comprises 16 residues.